Following are 30 T cell receptor beta chains from one sample sequenced in a study of blood T cell repertoires in COVID-19. Measured with immunoSEQ multiplex PCR; TCRdb has only the in-frame clones, and not every one. The sample holds hundreds of thousands of clones, roughly 90% seen once. Sequences were obtained from PBMCs or T cells enriched from blood (not recorded which). The receptor set was obtained from a man in his 60s who had recovered from COVID-19.

The V gene is TRBV24-1, the J gene TRBJ2-1, with D unresolved. The CDR3 is 11 residues long. The V gene's germline CDR1 is KGHDR and CDR2 SFDVKD. The V end was cut by 4 bases, the J end by 11 bases, with 8 bases between. The CDR3 sequence: CATSESGKQFF. In DNA form, the CDR3 reads TGTGCCACCAGTGAATCGGGTAAGCAGTTCTTC.

This clone was recorded only once. V is TRBV4-3 and J is TRBJ1-4; the D gene is possibly TRBD1 (5 bases). V lost 5 bases, J lost 8 bases, and 18 bases lay in between. The CDR3 length is 15 residues. Looked up from germline, CDR1 is LGHNA and CDR2 is YSLEER. Here the CDR3 DNA reads TGCGCCAGCAGCTCAATCGCCAGGGAGGGGGAAAAACTGTTTTTT. Its protein is CASSSIAREGEKLFF.

J is TRBJ2-4 and V is TRBV11-2; D gene unclear. The V gene's germline CDR1 is SGHAT and CDR2 FQNNGV. The ends were cut back, 0 bases at V and 10 bases at J, with 7 bases in the middle. The CDR3 loop spans 12 amino acids. The CDR3: CASSLDLLIQYF. The CDR3 DNA reads TGTGCCAGCAGCTTAGATCTCCTTATTCAGTACTTC.

The rearrangement joins TRBV27 to TRBJ1-1; D gene uncertain. V was clipped by 2 bases and J by 7 bases, with 8 bases between them. Germline loops: CDR1 MNHEY, CDR2 SMNVEV (reference sequence). The CDR3 contains 12 residues. As DNA, the CDR3 is TGTGCCAGCAGTTTAAAATCGGGTGAAGCTTTCTTT. Protein product: CASSLKSGEAFF.

J is TRBJ2-3 and V is TRBV7-9, with D possibly TRBD2 on 5 matching bases. The V gene lost 4 bases and the J gene lost 4 bases, with 15 bases spanning the gap. Germline CDR1 SEHNR, CDR2 FQNEAQ (reference sequence). The CDR3 totals 15 residues. The CDR3 here is CASSSAGQRADTQYF. In DNA form, the CDR3 reads TGTGCCAGCAGCTCTGCGGGCCAGCGAGCAGATACGCAGTATTTT. The full variable domain, completed using reference TRBV7-9 and TRBJ2-3, is DTGVSQNPRHKITKRGQNVTFRCDPISEHNRLYWYRQTLGQGPEFLTYFQNEAQLEKSRLLSDRFSAERPKGSFSTLEIQRTEQGDSAMYLCASSSAGQRADTQYFGPGTRLTVL.

The table lists this clone with many counts. The V call is TRBV12-5, the J call TRBJ2-7; 12 bases match TRBD2. The germline gives CDR1 LGHNT, CDR2 FRNRAP. This CDR3 comprises 18 residues. Trimming took 0 bases from V and 2 from J; bases not matched to a gene: 8. CDR3 amino acids: CASGLVTRTSGETYEQYF. The CDR3, as DNA: TGTGCTAGTGGTTTGGTAACTCGGACTAGCGGGGAGACCTACGAGCAGTACTTC.

The chain combines TRBV7-3 with TRBJ2-2; no clear D. V lost 1 base to trimming and J lost 5 bases, with 8 bases between them. Per germline, CDR1 SGHTA and CDR2 FQGTGA. There are 14 residues in the CDR3. CDR3 region: CASSLRAETGELFF. The CDR3 coding sequence is TGTGCCAGCAGCTTAAGGGCAGAGACCGGGGAGCTGTTTTTT.

This sequence joins TRBV18 and TRBJ2-1, with 7 bases identical to TRBD1. J was trimmed by 7 bases and V by 3 bases; bases with no gene match: 12. Germline values: CDR1 KGHSH, CDR2 LQKENI. The CDR3 covers 16 residues. CDR3 protein: CASSPRRDRAGNEQFF. In DNA form, the CDR3 reads TGTGCCAGCTCACCGCGTAGGGACAGAGCAGGGAATGAGCAGTTCTTC.

The rearrangement joins TRBV30 to TRBJ2-7; a weak D match, TRBD1 (6 bases). The CDR3 contains 12 residues. Per the germline V gene, CDR1 is GTSNPN and CDR2 is SVGIG (reference sequence). Trimming left V 3 bases short and J 3 bases short, with 9 bases between. CDR3: CAWRRGGYEQYF. The DNA of the CDR3 is TGTGCCTGGAGAAGAGGGGGCTACGAGCAGTACTTC.

The count of this clone is one. V gene TRBV29-1 combines with J gene TRBJ2-4, with D perhaps TRBD2 (7 bases). The germline V gene encodes CDR1 SQVTM and CDR2 ANQGSEA. The CDR3 runs 11 residues. The V end was cut by 8 bases, the J end by 9 bases, with 14 bases between. The CDR3 region has the DNA TGCAGCTATATGAGGGGGGGCATTCAGTACTTC. Encoded protein: CSYMRGGIQYF.

The V and J genes are TRBV6-1 and TRBJ1-6, with D uncertain. The CDR3 covers 20 residues. Germline lookup yields CDR1 MNHNS and CDR2 SASEGT. V lost 2 bases, J lost 0 bases, and 20 bases lay in between. Here the CDR3 DNA reads TGTGCCAGCAGTGAAAGCGGCGAGGAGGTGTCGAGCTCCTATAATTCACCCCTCCACTTT. The encoded protein is CASSESGEEVSSSYNSPLHF.

This chain joins TRBV3-1 (or the pseudogene TRBV3-2) and TRBJ1-4, with D maybe TRBD1 (5 bases). This CDR3 region has 16 residues. Germline CDR1 LGHDT, CDR2 YNNKEL (reference sequence). V was pared by 2 bases and J by 7 bases, with 17 bases between. This chain's CDR3 is CASSQHPQGIGEKLFF. The CDR3 DNA reads TGTGCCAGCAGCCAACACCCGCAGGGTATTGGTGAAAAACTGTTTTTT.

J is TRBJ1-1 and V is TRBV25-1, with D possibly being TRBD1 (6 bases). V was cut by 1 base and J by 6 bases, with 15 bases left in between. This CDR3 region has 15 residues. The V gene's germline CDR1 is MGHDK and CDR2 SYGVNS. The CDR3 coding sequence is TGTGCCAGCAGTGAATGGGACACAGAGTCCCCTGAAGCTTTCTTT. It translates to CASSEWDTESPEAFF.

This clone has only one observation. The chain recombines TRBV6-5 with TRBJ1-2, with 7 bases that match TRBD1. The CDR3 is 14 amino acids. Germline CDR1 and CDR2: MNHEY and SVGAGI. The V and J ends lost 7 bases and 4 bases, in that order; junction bases with no gene match: 9. CDR3 bases: TGTGCCAGCACGTTCCAGGGGGGAGGCTATGGCTACACCTTC. Translation gives CASTFQGGGYGYTF.

This chain joins TRBV11-3 and TRBJ1-1, with 7 bases lining up with TRBD1. V dropped 5 bases and J dropped 3; count of bases not matched to a gene: 9. Germline loops: CDR1 SGHNT, CDR2 YENEEA. The CDR3 sequence is 15 residues long. Here the CDR3 reads CASSPHRGWDTEAFF. The CDR3, as DNA: TGTGCCAGCAGCCCCCACAGGGGCTGGGACACTGAAGCTTTCTTT.

The V and J genes are TRBV2 and TRBJ2-7; D is unclear. CDR3 length: 10 residues. V lost 4 bases, J lost 4 bases, and 2 bases lay in between. Per germline, CDR1 SNHLY and CDR2 FYNNEI. The CDR3 here is CASSAYEQYF. Here the CDR3 DNA reads TGTGCCAGCAGTGCATACGAGCAGTACTTC.

The chain recombines TRBV6-2 or TRBV6-3 with TRBJ1-5; D remains ambiguous. V was cut by 4 bases and J by 3 bases, with 4 bases left in between. The CDR3 length is 12 residues. CDR1 MNHEY and CDR2 SVGEGT come from the germline V gene. The CDR3 bases are TGTGCCAGCAGTTCCGTCAATCAGCCCCAGCATTTT. Its protein is CASSSVNQPQHF.

The rearrangement links TRBV5-5 to TRBJ1-2; 7 nucleotides align to TRBD1. Per the germline V gene, CDR1 is SGHKS and CDR2 is YYEKEE (reference sequence). After removal of 3 bases from V and 4 bases from J, the junction contained 9 bases not matched to a gene. The CDR3 has 15 amino acids. CDR3 region: CASSYRRGDFYGYTF. The CDR3 DNA sequence: TGTGCCAGCAGCTATCGCAGGGGGGATTTCTATGGCTACACCTTC. Full variable domain (outside the CDR3, taken from reference TRBV5-5 and TRBJ1-2): DAGVTQSPTHLIKTRGQQVTLRCSPISGHKSVSWYQQVLGQGPQFIFQYYEKEERGRGNFPDRFSARQFPNYSSELNVNALLLGDSALYLCASSYRRGDFYGYTFGSGTRLTVV.

This chain connects TRBV5-4 to TRBJ2-2; unclear D gene. Germline CDR1 SGHNT, CDR2 YYREEE (reference sequence). The CDR3 has 14 amino acids. Between the trimmed V and J ends, which lost 0 bases and 5 bases, there was a span of 8 bases. The CDR3 is CASSLVPGTGELFF. In DNA, the CDR3 is TGTGCCAGCAGCTTGGTTCCGGGTACCGGGGAGCTGTTTTTT. Looking up the rest from reference TRBV5-4 and TRBJ2-2 gives the full variable domain: ETGVTQSPTHLIKTRGQQVTLRCSSQSGHNTVSWYQQALGQGPQFIFQYYREEENGRGNFPPRFSGLQFPNYSSELNVNALELDDSALYLCASSLVPGTGELFFGEGSRLTVL.

The J gene is TRBJ1-2, the V gene TRBV29-1; a weak D match, TRBD1 (6 bases). In germline, CDR1 is SQVTM, CDR2 ANQGSEA. V was shortened by 4 bases and J by 7 bases, with 16 bases between the two germline ends. The CDR3 has 13 residues. This CDR3 reads CSVGDPLGGGYTF. CDR3 sequence (DNA): TGCAGCGTTGGGGACCCCCTAGGGGGTGGCTACACCTTC.

V usage is TRBV27 and J usage is TRBJ2-1; D may be TRBD2 (6 bases). CDR1 and CDR2 from the germline V gene are MNHEY and SMNVEV (reference sequence). With 2 bases removed from V and 9 bases from J, the gap between germline ends came to 14 bases. The length of the CDR3 is 14 residues. CDR3 amino acids: CASSLGGSRGEQFF. The CDR3 DNA reads TGTGCCAGCAGTTTAGGGGGGTCGCGTGGTGAGCAGTTCTTC.

This chain joins TRBV27 and TRBJ2-2; D is undetermined. From germline, CDR1 is MNHEY and CDR2 SMNVEV (reference sequence). This CDR3 contains 15 residues. The V end lost 2 bases, the J end lost 0 bases, and 7 bases lay between the germline ends. The CDR3 here is CASSLANSNTGELFF. CDR3 bases: TGTGCCAGCAGTTTAGCCAACTCGAACACCGGGGAGCTGTTTTTT.

This clone was seen just once. V usage is TRBV5-5 and J usage is TRBJ1-2, with TRBD1 identical over 8 bases. The V and J ends lost 3 bases and 1 base, in that order; junction bases with no gene match: 2. Germline CDR1 and CDR2: SGHKS and YYEKEE (reference sequence). The CDR3 spans 14 residues. The CDR3 is CASSWDRNNYGYTF. The CDR3, as DNA: TGTGCCAGCAGCTGGGACAGGAATAACTATGGCTACACCTTC.

This clone was counted once. This sequence joins TRBV2 and TRBJ2-3; 12 nucleotides line up with TRBD2. The CDR3 runs 15 residues. Germline assignment: CDR1 SNHLY and CDR2 FYNNEI. With 5 bases clipped from V and 2 bases from J, the junction kept 2 bases outside the gene matches. The CDR3 bases are TGTGCCAGCAGTCCTAGCGGGAGGGCCACAGATACGCAGTATTTT. The encoded protein is CASSPSGRATDTQYF. The full variable domain, in which reference TRBV2 and TRBJ2-3 provide the parts outside the CDR3, is EPEVTQTPSHQVTQMGQEVILRCVPISNHLYFYWYRQILGQKVEFLVSFYNNEISEKSEIFDDQFSVERPDGSNFTLKIRSTKLEDSAMYFCASSPSGRATDTQYFGPGTRLTVL.

The J gene is TRBJ1-6, the V gene TRBV7-9; 8 nucleotides align to TRBD1. Trimming at V came to 3 bases and at J to 9 bases, leaving 4 bases not matched to a gene. The CDR3 spans 14 residues. Germline CDR1 is SEHNR and CDR2 is FQNEAQ (reference sequence). CDR3 sequence reads: CASSFRDRPSPLHF. For the CDR3, the DNA is TGTGCCAGCAGCTTCCGGGACAGGCCTTCACCCCTCCACTTT.

This chain links TRBV5-1 with TRBJ1-3; 8 bases line up with TRBD1. The CDR3 is 15 amino acids. Germline trimming cut 4 bases from V and 1 base from J; bases unmatched to any gene: 4. Germline V gene sequence: CDR1 SGHRS, CDR2 YFSETQ. CDR3 sequence reads: CASSARTGSGNTIYF. The DNA of the CDR3 is TGCGCCAGCAGCGCCCGGACAGGGTCTGGAAACACCATATATTTT.

This chain uses TRBV12-5 with TRBJ1-4; TRBD1 is a possible D gene (6 bases). From germline, CDR1 is LGHNT and CDR2 FRNRAP. The V and J ends lost 1 base and 4 bases respectively, with 13 bases between them. The CDR3 sequence is 16 residues long. The CDR3 protein is CASGLDVTGGNEKLFF. The DNA of the CDR3 is TGTGCTAGTGGTTTGGATGTGACAGGCGGTAATGAAAAACTGTTTTTT. The full variable domain, its missing parts supplied by reference TRBV12-5 and TRBJ1-4, is DARVTQTPRHKVTEMGQEVTMRCQPILGHNTVFWYRQTMMQGLELLAYFRNRAPLDDSGMPKDRFSAEMPDATLATLKIQPSEPRDSAVYFCASGLDVTGGNEKLFFGSGTQLSVL.

This clone was recorded only once. The CDR3 sequence: CASSPNPDRAGYGYTF. The CDR3 DNA sequence: TGCGCCAGCAGCCCCAACCCCGACAGGGCAGGCTATGGCTACACCTTC. This chain connects TRBV5-1 to TRBJ1-2; 7 nucleotides match TRBD1. The length of the CDR3 is 16 residues. Per germline, CDR1 SGHRS and CDR2 YFSETQ. V shed 4 bases, J shed 4 bases, and the junction held 13 bases outside the gene matches.

This rearrangement joins TRBV5-1 to TRBJ2-7; the D gene is possibly TRBD1 (6 bases). Germline CDR1 is SGHRS and CDR2 is YFSETQ. CDR3 size: 14 residues. Trimming took off 0 bases at V and 3 bases at J, with 10 bases between the two ends. The chain's CDR3 is CASSLGQEIYEQYF. The CDR3 DNA is TGCGCCAGCAGCTTGGGACAGGAGATCTACGAGCAGTACTTC.

The chain combines TRBV7-2 with TRBJ2-7, with TRBD2 identical over 7 bases. The V gene's germline CDR1 is SGHTA and CDR2 FQGNSA. With 5 bases clipped from V and 2 bases from J, the junction kept 3 bases outside the gene matches. The CDR3 spans 13 residues. The CDR3 DNA reads as TGTGCCAGCAGCGCGCTAGCGGCCTACGAGCAGTACTTC. The encoded protein is CASSALAAYEQYF. Filled out from reference TRBV7-2 and TRBJ2-7, the complete variable domain reads GAGVSQSPSNKVTEKGKDVELRCDPISGHTALYWYRQSLGQGLEFLIYFQGNSAPDKSGLPSDRFSAERTGGSVSTLTIQRTQQEDSAVYLCASSALAAYEQYFGPGTRLTVT.